Below are 25 T cell receptor beta chains sequenced from a single sample in a study of CD8 T cells in ankylosing spondylitis. TCRdb redid the calling of the 5' RACE reads with MiXCR, one entry per CDR3 protein. The sample records under 850,000 distinct CDR3 sequences, over 15% being singletons. These receptors' targets are unknown. Study-level points and caveats: A motif in TCR beta, a set of under ten highly homologous variants, appeared characteristic of ankylosing spondylitis blood.

The sequencing sample was made of blood, either unsorted or a sorted T cell fraction (not recorded which). These receptors came from a male donor with ankylosing spondylitis.

The chain carries TRBV5-1 and TRBJ2-7; 10 nucleotides match TRBD1. This CDR3 contains 14 residues. The germline V gene has CDR1 SGHRS and CDR2 YFSETQ. Trimming removed 5 bases from V and 1 base from J; junction bases left unmatched: 3. The CDR3 sequence: CASRGQGVSYEQYF. Written as DNA, the CDR3 is TGCGCCAGCAGAGGACAGGGGGTTTCCTACGAGCAGTACTTC.

This clonotype showed up many times. J is TRBJ2-1 and V is TRBV5-1, with 7 bases identical to TRBD1. Germline assignment: CDR1 SGHRS and CDR2 YFSETQ. V lost 4 bases, J lost 4 bases, and 11 bases stayed unmatched. The CDR3 has 16 residues. The CDR3 DNA is TGCGCCAGCAGCAAACAGGGGTCCCCCGAATACAATGAGCAGTTCTTC. Encoded protein: CASSKQGSPEYNEQFF.

In nucleotides, the CDR3 is TGTGCCAGCAGCACCAGCCTCTATGGCTACACCTTC. This codes for CASSTSLYGYTF. The chain carries TRBV7-9 and TRBJ1-2; D unclear. V lost 5 bases, J lost 4 bases, and 8 bases lay in between. This CDR3 is built from 12 residues. Per the germline V gene, CDR1 is SEHNR and CDR2 is FQNEAQ (reference sequence).

The sample holds a few counts of this clonotype. The J gene is TRBJ2-1, the V gene TRBV4-3, with 7 bases fitting TRBD2. Germline lookup yields CDR1 LGHNA and CDR2 YSLEER. CDR3 length: 16 amino acids. J lost 6 bases, V lost 2 bases, and 10 bases had no gene match. The CDR3 region has the DNA TGCGCCAGCAGCCAAAGGCGGGAGCGCCATCTCAATGAGCAGTTCTTC. This translates into CASSQRRERHLNEQFF.

This clonotype was found a few times. The CDR3 DNA reads TGTGCCACCGGGGGCGGGGGCACAGATACGCAGTATTTT. Residues: CATGGGGTDTQYF. The rearrangement links TRBV24-1 to TRBJ2-3; the D call may be TRBD1 or TRBD2 (6 bases each). The CDR3 is 13 amino acids. Trimming cost V 9 bases and J 1 base, with 10 bases left between them. Germline CDR1 and CDR2: KGHDR and SFDVKD.

This clonotype occurred many times. This rearrangement joins TRBV5-1 to TRBJ2-1; tentative D call: TRBD1 (5 bases). With 4 bases removed from V and 1 base from J, the gap between germline ends came to 9 bases. This CDR3 is 14 amino acids long. Per germline, CDR1 SGHRS and CDR2 YFSETQ. The CDR3 DNA reads as TGCGCCAGCAGCCCAGACAGATCCTACAATGAGCAGTTCTTC. Its translation: CASSPDRSYNEQFF.

The chain joins TRBV18 to TRBJ2-5; 7 bases map to TRBD2. With V trimmed by 4 bases and J by 2 bases, 7 bases remained unmatched. This CDR3 spans 15 amino acids. Germline CDR1 KGHSH, CDR2 LQKENI. The CDR3 loop reads CASSLRGRGQETQYF. The CDR3 nucleotides are TGTGCCAGCTCACTCCGCGGGCGGGGGCAAGAGACCCAGTACTTC.

This clonotype was found a few times. The V gene is TRBV2, the J gene TRBJ1-1; TRBD1 matches 8 bases. This CDR3 is 15 amino acids long. Trimming removed 11 bases from V and 4 bases from J; junction bases left unmatched: 15. Per the germline V gene, CDR1 is SNHLY and CDR2 is FYNNEI. CDR3 sequence (DNA): TGTGCCGGAGACAGGGGCCCCAGCTTGGGCACTGAAGCTTTCTTT. Its translation: CAGDRGPSLGTEAFF.

A few counts support this clonotype. The V call is TRBV30, the J call TRBJ1-2; 8 bases line up with TRBD1. Looked up from germline, CDR1 is GTSNPN and CDR2 is SVGIG (reference sequence). Trimming at V came to 4 bases and at J to 4 bases, leaving 8 bases not matched to a gene. The length of the CDR3 is 14 residues. The CDR3 loop reads CAWINRGSIYGYTF. The CDR3 DNA follows: TGTGCCTGGATTAACAGGGGGAGTATCTATGGCTACACCTTC.

The chain carries TRBV5-1 and TRBJ2-2, with D unresolved. The CDR3 consists of 13 residues. The V and J ends lost 4 bases and 5 bases respectively, with 9 bases between them. Germline lookup yields CDR1 SGHRS and CDR2 YFSETQ. The CDR3 coding sequence is TGCGCCAGCAGCGAGGATTTTACCGGGGAGCTGTTTTTT. This translates into CASSEDFTGELFF. The full variable domain, completed using reference TRBV5-1 and TRBJ2-2, is KAGVTQTPRYLIKTRGQQVTLSCSPISGHRSVSWYQQTPGQGLQFLFEYFSETQRNKGNFPGRFSGRQFSNSRSEMNVSTLELGDSALYLCASSEDFTGELFFGEGSRLTVL.

The chain employs TRBV12-3 or TRBV12-4 and TRBJ2-3, with D possibly being TRBD2 (6 bases). This CDR3 spans 12 amino acids. Trimming removed 6 bases at V and 4 bases at J, with 8 bases between. The CDR3 DNA follows: TGTGCCAGCAGAGTAGCGGCAGATACGCAGTATTTT. Its protein product is CASRVAADTQYF.

This clonotype was observed a handful of times. This chain connects TRBV6-1 to TRBJ1-2; TRBD1 matches at 8 bases. Unmatched junction bases numbered 3, after V lost 3 bases and J lost 0 bases. The CDR3 covers 15 residues. Germline CDR1 reads MNHNS; CDR2 reads SASEGT. This CDR3 is CASSDWTGTNYGYTF. DNA of the CDR3: TGTGCCAGCAGTGATTGGACAGGGACTAACTATGGCTACACCTTC.

The table lists this clonotype with a few counts. The chain joins TRBV5-1 to TRBJ1-1, with D tentatively TRBD1 (5 bases). The germline V and J ends were trimmed by 3 bases and 0 bases, with 21 bases remaining between them. Per the germline V gene, CDR1 is SGHRS and CDR2 is YFSETQ. This CDR3 is built from 18 residues. The CDR3 DNA reads as TGCGCCAGCAGCTCTGGTAGACGCCAAGGGACTATGAACACTGAAGCTTTCTTT. Residues: CASSSGRRQGTMNTEAFF.

The gene calls are TRBV4-3 and TRBJ2-3; 12 positions match TRBD1. This CDR3 contains 15 residues. CDR1 is LGHNA, CDR2 YSLEER, per germline. V lost 3 bases to trimming and J lost 7 bases; unmatched junction nucleotides: 5. CDR3 sequence: CASSHEGQGANTQYF. In DNA, the CDR3 is TGCGCCAGCAGCCACGAGGGACAGGGGGCTAATACGCAGTATTTT.

The sample holds many counts of this clonotype. As DNA, the CDR3 is TGCAGCGTTGTAGGGGACCCAGTCGGAGATACGCAGTATTTT. Its translation is CSVVGDPVGDTQYF. V gene TRBV29-1 combines with J gene TRBJ2-3; possibly TRBD1 or TRBD2 for D (5 bases each). Trimming took 4 bases from V and 5 from J, leaving 16 bases between them. Germline CDR1 and CDR2: SQVTM and ANQGSEA. The CDR3 has 14 amino acids.

The chain joins TRBV3-1 to TRBJ2-2; the D call may be TRBD1 or TRBD2 (6 bases each). Trimming removed 1 base from V and 0 bases from J, with 15 bases in between. This CDR3 is built from 18 residues. Germline CDR1 reads LGHDT; CDR2 reads YNNKEL (reference sequence). CDR3 protein: CASSQVYRGRPNTGELFF. The CDR3 nucleotides read TGTGCCAGCAGCCAAGTGTATAGGGGGAGGCCGAACACCGGGGAGCTGTTTTTT. Full variable domain (remainder filled in from reference TRBV3-1 and TRBJ2-2): DTAVSQTPKYLVTQMGNDKSIKCEQNLGHDTMYWYKQDSKKFLKIMFSYNNKELIINETVPNRFSPKSPDKAHLNLHINSLELGDSAVYFCASSQVYRGRPNTGELFFGEGSRLTVL.

The chain is built from TRBV20-1 and TRBJ2-1; 9 nucleotides match TRBD2. Trimming at V came to 6 bases and at J to 5 bases, leaving 8 bases not matched to a gene. This CDR3 region has 14 residues. CDR1 DFQATT and CDR2 SNEGSKA come from the germline V gene (reference sequence). CDR3 region: CSAPGIAGDNEQFF. In DNA form, the CDR3 reads TGCAGTGCCCCCGGGATAGCGGGGGACAATGAGCAGTTCTTC.

The V call is TRBV19, the J call TRBJ2-2; 7 bases align to TRBD1. The germline CDR1 and CDR2 sequences are LNHDA and SQIVND (reference sequence). With 5 bases clipped from V and 7 bases from J, the junction kept 7 bases outside the gene matches. The CDR3 sequence is 14 residues long. CDR3 DNA sequence: TGTGCCAGTAGTCTTGACAGGGTTAGCGGGGAGCTGTTTTTT. It codes for CASSLDRVSGELFF.

The chain couples TRBV12-3 or TRBV12-4 to TRBJ2-7; D is uncertain. This CDR3 is 13 amino acids long. Trimming took off 0 bases at V and 2 bases at J, with 5 bases between the two ends. CDR3 nucleotide sequence: TGTGCCAGCAGTTTAGCCCTAACCTACGAGCAGTACTTC. Amino acid sequence: CASSLALTYEQYF.

The V call is TRBV29-1, the J call TRBJ2-6; 9 bases align to TRBD1. This CDR3 spans 19 amino acids. Germline V gene data show CDR1 as SQVTM and CDR2 as ANQGSEA. With 6 bases clipped from V and 3 bases from J, the junction kept 18 bases outside the gene matches. CDR3 sequence (DNA): TGCAGCGTATCCGGGGGACCGGGACAGGGAAGGATTGGGGCCAACGTCCTGACTTTC. Encoded protein: CSVSGGPGQGRIGANVLTF.

This clonotype appeared a few times. At one of its ends the junction is not consistent with the germline gene, which may arise from a read error. The chain links TRBV9 to TRBJ1-2; D remains unclear. The germline CDR1 and CDR2 sequences are SGDLS and YYNGEE. The CDR3 is made up of 14 amino acids. DNA for the CDR3: TGTGCCAGCAGCGTAGGTCGGGGTAACGATGGCTACACCTTC. It yields the protein CASSVGRGNDGYTF.

At least ten counts were recorded for this clonotype. This rearrangement joins TRBV11-2 to TRBJ2-4; D is ambiguous. The CDR3 is 14 amino acids. Germline CDR1 and CDR2: SGHAT and FQNNGV. Trimming left V 3 bases short and J 6 bases short, with 12 bases between. CDR3 amino acids: CASSFPVPPNIQYF. Written as DNA, the CDR3 is TGTGCCAGCAGCTTCCCGGTTCCACCAAACATTCAGTACTTC.

The rearrangement joins TRBV24-1 to TRBJ2-1, with D possibly TRBD2 on 5 matching bases. Germline assignment: CDR1 KGHDR and CDR2 SFDVKD. V lost 7 bases and J 5 bases, leaving 17 bases between the germline ends. The CDR3 runs 15 residues. CDR3 DNA sequence: TGTGCCACCAGCTCGACCATGAGCGGAAACAATGAGCAGTTCTTC. It encodes CATSSTMSGNNEQFF.

This chain connects TRBV28 to TRBJ1-2; unclear D gene. The CDR3 spans 14 residues. The germline V gene encodes CDR1 MDHEN and CDR2 SYDVKM. Between the trimmed V and J ends, which lost 4 bases and 9 bases, there was a span of 18 bases. The CDR3 nucleotides read TGTGCCAGCAGTTCCCCGGCCAGGTCTATGAGCTACACCTTC. It codes for CASSSPARSMSYTF.

This chain links TRBV7-2 with TRBJ2-1; D gene uncertain. V gave up 5 bases and J gave up 8 bases, with 10 bases separating them. The CDR3 spans 12 residues. Germline V gene sequence: CDR1 SGHTA, CDR2 FQGNSA. The DNA of the CDR3 is TGTGCCAGCAGCCCCAGCTGGCATGAGCAGTTCTTC. This encodes CASSPSWHEQFF. Full variable domain (remainder filled in from reference TRBV7-2 and TRBJ2-1): GAGVSQSPSNKVTEKGKDVELRCDPISGHTALYWYRQSLGQGLEFLIYFQGNSAPDKSGLPSDRFSAERTGGSVSTLTIQRTQQEDSAVYLCASSPSWHEQFFGPGTRLTVL.